One sample yielded the 3 T cell receptor beta chains listed below, sequenced in a study of blood T cell repertoires in COVID-19. Here immunoSEQ multiplex PCR was the method, and the copy in TCRdb shows in-frame clones only, minus some. The sample lists over 600,000 clones, approximately 90% occurring once. Sequencing was carried out using peripheral blood. The receptors come from a woman aged 18-35 years with acute or convalescent COVID-19.

The chain is built from TRBV4-1 and TRBJ2-3; 13 positions agree with TRBD2. Trimming removed 5 bases from V and 7 bases from J; junction bases left unmatched: 9. Germline V gives CDR1 MGHRA, CDR2 YSYEKL. The CDR3 is 16 residues long. CDR3 protein: CASSEPGLAGTHTQYF. The CDR3 DNA follows: TGCGCCAGCAGCGAACCGGGACTAGCGGGGACTCATACGCAGTATTTT.

The chain uses TRBV3-1 (or the pseudogene TRBV3-2) and TRBJ1-1, with D possibly TRBD1 on 6 matching bases. With 1 base removed from V and 5 bases from J, the gap between germline ends came to 8 bases. The CDR3 spans 13 residues. Germline V gene sequence: CDR1 LGHDT, CDR2 YNNKEL (reference sequence). The CDR3 sequence: CASSQVRGTEAFF. The CDR3 nucleotides read TGTGCCAGCAGCCAAGTAAGGGGGACTGAAGCTTTCTTT.

This clone was picked up one time. The V call is TRBV5-1, the J call TRBJ1-5; D might be TRBD1 (6 bases). The CDR3 length is 19 residues. Between the trimmed V and J ends, which lost 0 bases and 1 base, there was a span of 20 bases. The germline V gene encodes CDR1 SGHRS and CDR2 YFSETQ. Here the CDR3 DNA reads TGCGCCAGCAGCTTGGCTCCGGGGGGCAGGGGACGAAGCAATCAGCCCCAGCATTTT. Its translation: CASSLAPGGRGRSNQPQHF.